This is a list of T cell receptor beta chains from one sample in a study of blood T cells in healthy people across ages. TCRdb ran MiXCR on the 5' RACE reads and lists one entry per CDR3 protein. Among around 790,000 distinct CDR3 sequences listed, more than 40% were seen once. Material: blood. The receptors stem from a man in his sixties in good health. Both conserved end residues are part of each CDR3. D genes are given only for firm matches. Only some rows state a clone size, as once, few, many or a class for expanded clones.

clone size	V gene	D gene	J gene	CDR3 protein	CDR3 DNA
NA	TRBV7-9	TRBD1	TRBJ1-4	CASSLTSGQGNEKLFF	TGTGCCAGCAGCTTGACGTCGGGACAGGGTAATGAAAAACTGTTTTTT
many	TRBV12-3/TRBV12-4	NA	TRBJ1-2	CASSPKDYGYTF	TGTGCCAGCAGCCCAAAGGACTATGGCTACACCTTC
NA	TRBV20-1	TRBD1	TRBJ2-1	CSAHRGYNEQFF	TGCAGTGCGCACAGGGGTTACAATGAGCAGTTCTTC
NA	TRBV19	NA	TRBJ1-4	CASRPTGGINEKLFF	TGTGCCAGTAGGCCAACCGGGGGGATTAATGAAAAACTGTTTTTT
NA	TRBV6-2/TRBV6-3	NA	TRBJ2-1	CASSYSFPYNEQFF	TGTGCCAGCAGTTACTCGTTCCCCTACAATGAGCAGTTCTTC
NA	TRBV27	TRBD2	TRBJ2-3	CTSGRVTSGGQDTQYF	TGTACCAGCGGAAGAGTGACTAGCGGGGGGCAAGATACGCAGTATTTT
NA	TRBV29-1	NA	TRBJ2-3	CSVGLAVTSTDTQYF	TGCAGCGTTGGGCTCGCGGTGACTAGCACAGATACGCAGTATTTT
few	TRBV10-2	NA	TRBJ2-7	CASSESSGVEQYF	TGCGCCAGCAGTGAGAGTTCAGGGGTCGAGCAGTACTTC
NA	TRBV6-1	NA	TRBJ2-5	CASIRTTGQKETQYF	TGTGCCAGCATTAGGACGACAGGCCAGAAAGAGACCCAGTACTTC
NA	TRBV7-2	NA	TRBJ2-7	CASSLGAVHYEQYF	TGTGCCAGCAGCTTAGGAGCGGTCCACTACGAGCAGTACTTC
few	TRBV20-1	NA	TRBJ2-3	CSAGASGSTDTQYF	TGCAGTGCCGGTGCGAGCGGATCCACAGATACGCAGTATTTT
few	TRBV11-2	TRBD1	TRBJ2-3	CASSHNRGDTDTQYF	TGTGCCAGCAGCCATAACAGGGGCGACACAGATACGCAGTATTTT
NA	TRBV5-1	NA	TRBJ2-3	CASSDVQPSTDTQYF	TGCGCCAGCAGCGACGTCCAACCTAGCACAGATACGCAGTATTTT
NA	TRBV12-3/TRBV12-4	NA	TRBJ1-2	CATPPFYGYTF	TGTGCCACCCCACCTTTCTATGGCTACACCTTC
NA	TRBV20-1	NA	TRBJ2-5	CSASDPQRGQETQYF	TGCAGTGCTAGTGATCCCCAGAGGGGACAAGAGACCCAGTACTTC
NA	TRBV4-1	TRBD1	TRBJ1-1	CASSREGTGVTEAFF	TGCGCCAGCAGCCGAGAGGGGACAGGGGTCACTGAAGCTTTCTTT
NA	TRBV20-1	NA	TRBJ2-7	CSARIDRISYEQYF	TGCAGTGCTAGAATTGACAGAATATCCTACGAGCAGTACTTC
few	TRBV3-1	TRBD1	TRBJ2-1	CASSLGQGRLNEQFF	TGTGCCAGTAGCCTCGGACAGGGGAGGTTGAATGAGCAGTTCTTC
few	TRBV18	NA	TRBJ2-7	CASSPREFSYEQYF	TGTGCCAGCTCGCCCAGGGAATTCTCCTACGAGCAGTACTTC
NA	TRBV5-4	TRBD1	TRBJ1-6	CASSGGQVNSPLHF	TGTGCCAGCAGCGGGGGACAGGTGAATTCACCCCTCCACTTT
NA	TRBV5-1	NA	TRBJ1-5	CASSLGTDLGNQPQHF	TGCGCCAGCAGCTTGGGGACAGACCTGGGGAATCAGCCCCAGCATTTT
NA	TRBV5-5	TRBD1	TRBJ1-1	CASSFSAPGQGEAFF	TGTGCCAGCAGCTTTTCTGCTCCGGGACAGGGTGAAGCTTTCTTT
NA	TRBV10-3	TRBD1	TRBJ2-7	CAIRGDSSYEQYF	TGTGCCATCAGGGGGGACAGCTCCTACGAGCAGTACTTC
few	TRBV7-2	NA	TRBJ2-5	CASSSTRLTSQETQYF	TGTGCCAGCAGCTCCACCAGACTAACAAGCCAAGAGACCCAGTACTTC
few	TRBV6-2/TRBV6-3	TRBD2	TRBJ2-5	CASSYSGTSRETQYF	TGTGCCAGCAGTTACAGCGGGACTAGTAGGGAGACCCAGTACTTC
NA	TRBV6-5	TRBD1	TRBJ2-7	CASIGTGGPYEQYF	TGTGCCAGCATCGGGACAGGGGGACCCTACGAGCAGTACTTC
few	TRBV4-1	NA	TRBJ2-1	CASSQNSGAPGEQFF	TGCGCCAGCAGCCAAAATTCCGGCGCTCCTGGTGAGCAGTTCTTC
once	TRBV7-9	TRBD1	TRBJ1-2	CASSLGGNRGAYGYTF	TGTGCCAGCAGCTTAGGCGGGAACAGGGGTGCCTATGGCTACACCTTC
NA	TRBV7-2	NA	TRBJ2-7	CASSLGSGGNNEQYF	TGTGCCAGCAGCTTAGGTTCGGGCGGAAACAATGAGCAGTACTTC
NA	TRBV10-3	NA	TRBJ1-1	CAISEPSGFAFF	TGTGCCATCAGTGAACCCAGCGGGTTCGCTTTCTTT
few	TRBV7-2	NA	TRBJ2-4	CASSLGQRDIERLAKNIQYF	TGTGCCAGCAGCTTAGGGCAACGGGACATAGAAAGGCTAGCCAAAAACATTCAGTACTTC
NA	TRBV4-3	NA	TRBJ1-2	CASSHSQGPGGYTF	TGCGCCAGCAGCCATTCACAGGGTCCGGGTGGCTACACCTTC
NA	TRBV3-1	NA	TRBJ2-7	CASSPRDPSSYEQYF	TGTGCCAGCAGCCCCCGGGACCCTAGCTCCTACGAGCAGTACTTC
NA	TRBV5-6	TRBD2	TRBJ2-5	CASSLTSGGEETQYF	TGTGCCAGCAGCTTGACTAGCGGGGGGGAAGAGACCCAGTACTTC
NA	TRBV7-2	TRBD1	TRBJ2-7	CVSSFRVTGTGAHEQYF	TGTGTCAGCAGTTTTCGGGTTACCGGGACAGGGGCCCACGAGCAGTACTTC
NA	TRBV20-1	TRBD2	TRBJ2-7	CSARVASGFYEQYF	TGCAGTGCTAGAGTTGCTAGCGGCTTCTACGAGCAGTACTTC
NA	TRBV7-2	NA	TRBJ2-5	CANHFRCQVQFQYF	TGTGCCAACCACTTCCGCTGTCAAGTCCAGTTCCAGTACTTC
few	TRBV20-1	NA	TRBJ2-3	CSASFGDQDTQYF	TGCAGTGCTAGCTTTGGGGACCAAGATACGCAGTATTTT
NA	TRBV29-1	TRBD2	TRBJ2-1	CSVLAGAYNEQFF	TGCAGCGTCCTAGCGGGGGCTTACAATGAGCAGTTCTTC
NA	TRBV7-2	NA	TRBJ1-6	CASSVEQFRALHF	TGTGCCAGCAGCGTAGAACAGTTTAGGGCCCTCCACTTT
few	TRBV4-1	NA	TRBJ1-5	CASSQEARAGNQPQHF	TGCGCCAGCAGCCAAGAAGCCCGAGCTGGTAATCAGCCCCAGCATTTT
NA	TRBV3-1	NA	TRBJ2-4	CASSQAGRAQYF	TGTGCCAGCAGCCAAGCGGGTCGGGCTCAGTACTTC
few	TRBV7-2	TRBD2	TRBJ2-1	CASSFSGGYYNEQFF	TGTGCCAGCAGCTTTAGCGGGGGCTACTACAATGAGCAGTTCTTC
NA	TRBV5-4	NA	TRBJ1-5	CASSLGHENSNQPQHF	TGTGCCAGCAGCTTGGGACATGAAAATAGCAATCAGCCCCAGCATTTT
NA	TRBV20-1	NA	TRBJ1-6	CSAGRDSPLHF	TGCAGTGCTGGTAGGGATTCACCCCTCCACTTT
NA	TRBV12-3/TRBV12-4	NA	TRBJ2-2	CASSPTGNYRSRRTGELFF	TGTGCCAGCAGTCCCACCGGTAATTATCGGTCCAGAAGGACCGGGGAGCTGTTTTTT